The clone carrying this T cell receptor (beta chain) was found many times. Germline values: CDR1 ENHRY, CDR2 SYGVKD. There are 12 residues in the CDR3. V was shortened by 6 bases and J by 7 bases, with 13 bases between the two germline ends. This record belongs to a study of T cells in Graves' hyperthyroidism and ophthalmopathy. Study overall: Initial diagnosis, before any treatment, was when peripheral blood was collected.

An absence of ophthalmopathy progression within 18 months meant stable Graves' hyperthyroidism. The study excluded patients with uncontrolled infection, other autoimmune disease, pregnancy or lactation. Researchers took RNA transcripts and amplified the TCR beta CDR3 regions from them. Carried out on the TCR CDR3, a first-round RT-PCR used the HTBI primer set. Each CDR3 protein gets one entry after TCRdb re-called the multiplex PCR reads with MiXCR. The sample has some 700,000 distinct CDR3 sequences, around a sixth seen once. Sequencing was performed on blood. This TCR came from a man aged 45 to 65 with Graves' hyperthyroidism. The chain couples TRBV10-3 to TRBJ2-7; D gene unclear. CDR3 DNA: TGTGCCATCAGGGACGATCTCGGGGAGCAGTACTTC. Translating it yields CAIRDDLGEQYF.